This is a list of T cell receptor beta chains from one sample in a study of monozygotic twins with inflammatory bowel disease. Each CDR3 protein gets one entry in TCRdb, which reprocessed the 5' RACE reads and gives no DNA. Seen in this sample are roughly 140,000 distinct CDR3 sequences; the ten most common clones hold 2.4%. Sequencing used blood. All receptors derive from a human donor with ulcerative colitis or Crohn's disease, or a healthy co-twin of an affected twin (not recorded which). Each CDR3 is given with its conserved first and last residue. The order of the fields is V gene, CDR3 length, J gene, CDR3 protein.

v_gene: TRBV20-1
len: 14
j_gene: TRBJ2-7
CDR3aa: CSARGGTGLFEQYF

v_gene: TRBV11-2
len: 17
j_gene: TRBJ2-3
CDR3aa: CASSPWVRQGSTDTQYF

v_gene: TRBV19
len: 13
j_gene: TRBJ1-1
CDR3aa: CASSIQRNTEAFF

v_gene: TRBV28
len: 13
j_gene: TRBJ2-7
CDR3aa: CASTDRVTYEQYF

v_gene: TRBV12-3/TRBV12-4
len: 14
j_gene: TRBJ2-5
CDR3aa: CASSTQTVGETQYF

v_gene: TRBV7-2
len: 15
j_gene: TRBJ2-7
CDR3aa: CASSLELLRTYEQYF

v_gene: TRBV20-1
len: 14
j_gene: TRBJ1-6
CDR3aa: CSAPRGHTNSPLHF

v_gene: TRBV7-2
len: 13
j_gene: TRBJ1-2
CDR3aa: CASSLEVGTGYTF

v_gene: TRBV5-1
len: 14
j_gene: TRBJ1-2
CDR3aa: CASSLDSPNYGYTF

v_gene: TRBV5-1
len: 15
j_gene: TRBJ2-1
CDR3aa: CASSSGTGSYNEQFF

v_gene: TRBV10-3
len: 12
j_gene: TRBJ1-6
CDR3aa: CAISTPNSPLHF

v_gene: TRBV20-1
len: 15
j_gene: TRBJ2-5
CDR3aa: CSAIQRGGYQETQYF

v_gene: TRBV4-3
len: 15
j_gene: TRBJ1-6
CDR3aa: CASSRLQGANSPLHF

v_gene: TRBV6-5
len: 16
j_gene: TRBJ1-1
CDR3aa: CASSSLGTGMNTEAFF

v_gene: TRBV20-1
len: 14
j_gene: TRBJ1-3
CDR3aa: CSARGVAPGDTIYF

v_gene: TRBV20-1
len: 17
j_gene: TRBJ1-5
CDR3aa: CSARDALTGVINQPQHF

v_gene: TRBV20-1
len: 14
j_gene: TRBJ2-3
CDR3aa: CSAKRAGGPDTQYF

v_gene: TRBV20-1
len: 16
j_gene: TRBJ2-7
CDR3aa: CSARPDPWTGAYEQYF

v_gene: TRBV19
len: 16
j_gene: TRBJ1-4
CDR3aa: CASTTLGQGTNEKLFF

v_gene: TRBV2
len: 16
j_gene: TRBJ2-3
CDR3aa: CASSNTGGAGTDTQYF

v_gene: TRBV5-4
len: 15
j_gene: TRBJ2-2
CDR3aa: CASSFGGVGVGELFF

v_gene: TRBV7-2
len: 15
j_gene: TRBJ1-4
CDR3aa: CASSSRTGANEKLFF

v_gene: TRBV5-6
len: 13
j_gene: TRBJ2-5
CDR3aa: CASSKASAETQYF

v_gene: TRBV20-1
len: 11
j_gene: TRBJ1-2
CDR3aa: CSASGDYGYTF

v_gene: TRBV6-1
len: 15
j_gene: TRBJ1-4
CDR3aa: CASRVDRATNEKLFF

v_gene: TRBV6-1
len: 14
j_gene: TRBJ2-7
CDR3aa: CASSDQDTRYEQYF

v_gene: TRBV13
len: 18
j_gene: TRBJ1-3
CDR3aa: CASSSEWDRGPLGNTIYF

v_gene: TRBV20-1
len: 16
j_gene: TRBJ2-3
CDR3aa: CSAAPGGRGGTDTQYF

v_gene: TRBV7-2
len: 13
j_gene: TRBJ2-5
CDR3aa: CASSLRGVTTQYF

v_gene: TRBV5-1
len: 16
j_gene: TRBJ2-3
CDR3aa: CASSLAGSGLTDTQYF

v_gene: TRBV5-1
len: 14
j_gene: TRBJ2-7
CDR3aa: CASSLGQPSDEQYF

v_gene: TRBV12-3/TRBV12-4
len: 16
j_gene: TRBJ1-1
CDR3aa: CASSFMGARLLTEAFF

v_gene: TRBV7-2
len: 12
j_gene: TRBJ2-5
CDR3aa: CASRIPQETQYF

v_gene: TRBV18
len: 18
j_gene: TRBJ1-6
CDR3aa: CASSPLARDPTSNSPLHF

v_gene: TRBV20-1
len: 11
j_gene: TRBJ1-1
CDR3aa: CSARRDTEAFF

v_gene: TRBV25-1
len: 17
j_gene: TRBJ2-3
CDR3aa: CASSEPGGGWLVDTQYF

v_gene: TRBV7-9
len: 16
j_gene: TRBJ2-3
CDR3aa: CASSLGAGPSTDTQYF

v_gene: TRBV5-1
len: 13
j_gene: TRBJ1-5
CDR3aa: CASSRTSNQPQHF

v_gene: TRBV24-1
len: 16
j_gene: TRBJ2-2
CDR3aa: CATSDTGQANTGELFF

v_gene: TRBV2
len: 13
j_gene: TRBJ2-1
CDR3aa: CASSVDRLREQFF

v_gene: TRBV12-3/TRBV12-4
len: 18
j_gene: TRBJ2-3
CDR3aa: CASKGGPGLAGSTDTQYF

v_gene: TRBV5-1
len: 15
j_gene: TRBJ1-1
CDR3aa: CASSLVGAFRAEAFF

v_gene: TRBV3-1
len: 13
j_gene: TRBJ1-1
CDR3aa: CASSQARRREAFF

v_gene: TRBV7-3
len: 13
j_gene: TRBJ2-1
CDR3aa: CASSLTTSGGFFF

v_gene: TRBV20-1
len: 14
j_gene: TRBJ2-3
CDR3aa: CSGRPSGEPYTQYF

v_gene: TRBV20-1
len: 16
j_gene: TRBJ2-3
CDR3aa: CSASGTSGGWGDTQYF

v_gene: TRBV7-9
len: 16
j_gene: TRBJ2-2
CDR3aa: CASSLFSRDLAGELFF

v_gene: TRBV20-1
len: 15
j_gene: TRBJ2-3
CDR3aa: CSARGGGESTDTQYF

v_gene: TRBV2
len: 16
j_gene: TRBJ2-1
CDR3aa: CASREGAGVLYNEQFF

v_gene: TRBV7-3
len: 13
j_gene: TRBJ1-5
CDR3aa: CASSLTGDQPQHF